The 26 T cell receptor beta chains reported below all come from one sample, sequenced in a study of blood T cells in healthy people across ages. The second PCR ran roughly 6 to 11 cycles with a sample-barcoded 5' primer and J-beta primers. TCRdb called the 5' RACE reads again in MiXCR, with one record for every CDR3 protein. In the table there are over 600,000 distinct CDR3 sequences, 20% to 25% of which are singletons. Material: blood. These receptors were obtained from a man in his 70s in good health.

This clonotype was picked up a small number of times. This rearrangement joins TRBV5-1 to TRBJ2-7; TRBD2 agrees at 9 bases. V shed 3 bases, J shed 2 bases, and the junction held 12 bases outside the gene matches. CDR3 length equals 17 residues. Germline-derived CDR1 and CDR2 are SGHRS and YFSETQ. CDR3 region: CASSWAVASGITYEQYF. The CDR3 region has the DNA TGCGCCAGCAGCTGGGCGGTGGCTAGCGGGATTACCTACGAGCAGTACTTC.

This chain uses TRBV7-2 with TRBJ2-5, with TRBD2 matching 8 bases. V shed 4 bases, J shed 1 base, and the junction held 5 bases outside the gene matches. Germline CDR1 and CDR2: SGHTA and FQGNSA. The CDR3 has 15 amino acids. The CDR3 is CASSSALAGQETQYF. The DNA of the CDR3 is TGTGCCAGCAGCTCCGCCCTAGCGGGCCAAGAGACCCAGTACTTC.

This clonotype was seen more than once but under ten times. This chain uses TRBV5-1 with TRBJ1-5, with D possibly being TRBD1 (5 bases). This CDR3 spans 14 amino acids. Germline lookup yields CDR1 SGHRS and CDR2 YFSETQ. Deletions cut 2 bases from V and 7 bases from J, with 13 bases between. The chain's CDR3 is CASSLIGQGQPQHF. In DNA form, the CDR3 reads TGCGCCAGCAGCTTAATAGGGCAGGGACAGCCCCAGCATTTT.

J is TRBJ2-2 and V is TRBV5-1; D might be TRBD1 (6 bases). The CDR3 is 15 amino acids. V was trimmed by 4 bases and J by 4 bases, leaving 14 bases between them. Germline CDR1 SGHRS, CDR2 YFSETQ. The CDR3 is CASSPRQVPTGELFF. DNA of the CDR3: TGCGCCAGCAGCCCTCGACAGGTTCCCACCGGGGAGCTGTTTTTT. Using reference TRBV5-1 and TRBJ2-2 for the parts outside the CDR3, the full variable domain is KAGVTQTPRYLIKTRGQQVTLSCSPISGHRSVSWYQQTPGQGLQFLFEYFSETQRNKGNFPGRFSGRQFSNSRSEMNVSTLELGDSALYLCASSPRQVPTGELFFGEGSRLTVL.

This clonotype was seen more than once but under ten times. The genes are TRBV5-1 and TRBJ2-7, with D unresolved. Trimming stripped 3 bases from V and 3 bases from J, with 13 bases between. Looked up from germline, CDR1 is SGHRS and CDR2 is YFSETQ. The CDR3 loop spans 14 amino acids. The CDR3 loop is CASSSDGSLYEQYF. CDR3 nucleotide sequence: TGCGCCAGCAGCTCGGATGGCTCCCTCTACGAGCAGTACTTC.

This chain joins TRBV9 and TRBJ2-2; 10 nucleotides line up with TRBD2. V was pared by 3 bases and J by 1 base, with 3 bases of the junction left unmatched. The CDR3 length is 16 residues. The germline V gene encodes CDR1 SGDLS and CDR2 YYNGEE. CDR3 coding DNA: TGTGCCAGCAGCGCTAGCGGGAGTAGGAACACCGGGGAGCTGTTTTTT. Translating gives CASSASGSRNTGELFF.

This clonotype has only a few counts. The chain joins TRBV13 to TRBJ2-2, with 7 bases fitting TRBD1. The V gene's germline CDR1 is PRHDT and CDR2 FYEKMQ (reference sequence). J was trimmed by 3 bases and V by 4 bases; bases with no gene match: 11. There are 17 residues in the CDR3. CDR3 protein: CASSSTGWGSYTGELFF. The CDR3 DNA follows: TGTGCCAGCAGCTCGACAGGGTGGGGAAGCTACACCGGGGAGCTGTTTTTT.

This clonotype has a handful of counts. V usage is TRBV2 and J usage is TRBJ2-2; maybe TRBD2 (6 bases). The V end lost 3 bases, the J end lost 4 bases, and 15 bases lay between the germline ends. The CDR3 has 16 amino acids. Germline V gives CDR1 SNHLY, CDR2 FYNNEI. The CDR3 spells CASSDSTSTATGELFF. CDR3 DNA: TGTGCCAGCAGTGATTCGACTAGTACGGCCACCGGGGAGCTGTTTTTT.

This clonotype was recorded a few times. V usage is TRBV5-1 and J usage is TRBJ2-6; 10 bases match TRBD1. Germline V gene sequence: CDR1 SGHRS, CDR2 YFSETQ. The CDR3 is made up of 17 amino acids. The junction had 10 bases not matched to a gene; V was cut back by 7 bases and J by 3 bases. The CDR3 sequence is CASFPGTGDFGANVLTF. The CDR3 DNA reads as TGCGCCAGCTTCCCCGGGACAGGGGATTTTGGGGCCAACGTCCTGACTTTC.

This clonotype has a handful of counts. The genes are TRBV5-1 and TRBJ2-5; 7 bases map to TRBD1. The CDR3 is 15 amino acids. V lost 2 bases and J lost 3; bases outside the gene matches: 7. Germline CDR1 is SGHRS and CDR2 is YFSETQ. In DNA form, the CDR3 reads TGCGCCAGCAGCTTCGGCAGGGGGTATGAAGAGACCCAGTACTTC. Translated, it gives CASSFGRGYEETQYF.

The table lists this clonotype with a few counts. The chain combines TRBV20-1 with TRBJ2-3; 7 positions agree with TRBD1. Germline CDR1 DFQATT, CDR2 SNEGSKA (reference sequence). J lost 3 bases, V lost 5 bases, and 5 bases had no gene match. CDR3 length: 13 residues. The CDR3 region has the DNA TGCAGTGCTTCAGGGGGAAGAACAGATACGCAGTATTTT. Amino acids: CSASGGRTDTQYF.

This clonotype was observed a handful of times. The genes are TRBV7-2 and TRBJ2-5, with D perhaps TRBD1 (5 bases). CDR1 is SGHTA and CDR2 is FQGNSA in the germline V gene. V was pared by 2 bases and J by 5 bases, with 15 bases between. The CDR3 is made up of 15 amino acids. This chain's CDR3 is CASSLKRGYAETQYF. CDR3 nucleotides: TGTGCCAGCAGCTTAAAAAGGGGCTATGCGGAGACCCAGTACTTC.

This clonotype has a handful of counts. V usage is TRBV7-9 and J usage is TRBJ2-4; tentative D call: TRBD2 (8 bases). The CDR3 extends over 16 amino acids. Trimming removed 8 bases at V and 1 base at J, with 18 bases between. Germline V gene data show CDR1 as SEHNR and CDR2 as FQNEAQ (reference sequence). The CDR3 DNA reads TGTGCCAGCGACAGGGCGGGAGGTATGGCCAAAAACATTCAGTACTTC. This translates into CASDRAGGMAKNIQYF.

This chain connects TRBV5-1 to TRBJ2-5, with D perhaps TRBD1 (5 bases). From germline, CDR1 is SGHRS and CDR2 YFSETQ. V lost 0 bases to trimming and J lost 5 bases, with 14 bases between them. This CDR3 has 15 residues. The CDR3 DNA reads as TGCGCCAGCAGCTTGGGGCAGGGCGTAATGGAGACCCAGTACTTC. Its protein is CASSLGQGVMETQYF. Together with reference TRBV5-1 and TRBJ2-5, the CDR3 gives the full variable domain: KAGVTQTPRYLIKTRGQQVTLSCSPISGHRSVSWYQQTPGQGLQFLFEYFSETQRNKGNFPGRFSGRQFSNSRSEMNVSTLELGDSALYLCASSLGQGVMETQYFGPGTRLLVL.

The table lists this clonotype with many counts. The chain has TRBV6-5 and TRBJ2-3, with 16 nucleotides matching TRBD2. V lost 2 bases, J lost 0 bases, and 8 bases stayed unmatched. The CDR3 runs 20 residues. Germline assignment: CDR1 MNHEY and CDR2 SVGAGI. The CDR3: CASSYPGTSGRELSTDTQYF. CDR3 bases: TGTGCCAGCAGTTACCCCGGGACTAGCGGGAGGGAACTTAGCACAGATACGCAGTATTTT.

To note about this clonotype: An end of the junction does not agree with germline; a read error may underlie this. The rearrangement uses TRBV29-1 and TRBJ2-2; TRBD1 might be the D (6 bases). This CDR3 has 13 amino acids. Germline CDR1 SQVTM, CDR2 ANQGSEA. The CDR3 bases are TGCAGCATTGATGAGGGGGTCCCCGGGGAGCTGTTTTTT. It encodes CSIDEGVPGELFF.

This clonotype was seen more than once but under ten times. The J gene is TRBJ1-4, the V gene TRBV6-1; D gene ambiguous. Germline V gene sequence: CDR1 MNHNS, CDR2 SASEGT. CDR3 length: 13 residues. Trimming stripped 8 bases from V and 5 bases from J, with 12 bases between. As DNA, the CDR3 is TGTGCCAGCCAGATACTACGAAATGAAAAACTGTTTTTT. This gives the protein CASQILRNEKLFF.

A few counts support this clonotype. One end of the junction is discordant with germline, which a read error may explain. This sequence joins TRBV6-6 and TRBJ2-5, with TRBD1 as a possible D gene (5 bases). The length of the CDR3 is 12 residues. From germline, CDR1 is MNHNY and CDR2 SVGAGI (reference sequence). The CDR3, as DNA: TGTGCCGGCAGTTACTCCCAGGGGACCCAGTACTTC. Translated: CAGSYSQGTQYF.

This clonotype was picked up a small number of times. This chain links TRBV9 with TRBJ2-5; 12 nucleotides agree with TRBD1. Trimming cost V 4 bases and J 5 bases; bases outside gene matches: 6. This CDR3 spans 15 amino acids. Germline CDR1 SGDLS, CDR2 YYNGEE. The CDR3 sequence: CASSWGQGAVETQYF. As DNA, the CDR3 is TGTGCCAGCAGCTGGGGACAGGGGGCGGTCGAGACCCAGTACTTC.

This clonotype showed up many times. The chain carries TRBV29-1 and TRBJ1-1; D is unclear. The germline V gene encodes CDR1 SQVTM and CDR2 ANQGSEA. The germline V and J ends were trimmed by 1 base and 3 bases, with 9 bases remaining between them. The CDR3 loop spans 13 amino acids. CDR3 DNA: TGCAGCGTTGAAGCGAGCAGTTACACTGAAGCTTTCTTT. This translates into CSVEASSYTEAFF.

The V and J genes are TRBV7-8 and TRBJ2-7, with TRBD1 matching over 8 bases. Per germline, CDR1 SGHVS and CDR2 FQNEAQ. The trim removed 5 bases at V and 5 bases at J, leaving 8 bases unmatched. The CDR3 contains 14 residues. Written as DNA, the CDR3 is TGTGCCAGCAGCAGGACAGGGATCCTGGACGAGCAGTACTTC. Translating gives CASSRTGILDEQYF.

This clonotype occurred a few times. The chain joins TRBV14 to TRBJ2-5; D is undetermined. Trimming stripped 0 bases from V and 4 bases from J, with 3 bases between. This CDR3 region has 12 residues. Germline V gene lookup returns CDR1 SGHDN and CDR2 FVKESK. The CDR3 here is CASSQEIETQYF. CDR3 nucleotide sequence: TGTGCCAGCAGCCAAGAGATAGAGACCCAGTACTTC.

This clonotype was picked up one time. The rearrangement uses TRBV20-1 and TRBJ2-1; 8 bases line up with TRBD2. Losses at the gene ends were 0 bases for V and 1 base for J; bases not matched to a gene: 5. The CDR3 has 16 amino acids. CDR1 DFQATT and CDR2 SNEGSKA come from the germline V gene (reference sequence). CDR3 sequence reads: CSARDARGVSYNEQFF. CDR3 DNA: TGCAGTGCTAGAGACGCGCGGGGGGTGTCCTACAATGAGCAGTTCTTC.

V is TRBV20-1 and J is TRBJ1-4, with TRBD1 as a possible D gene (5 bases). CDR3 size: 13 residues. Trimming took 6 bases from V and 7 from J, leaving 15 bases between them. Germline CDR1 is DFQATT and CDR2 is SNEGSKA (reference sequence). The CDR3 DNA reads TGCAGTGCCGGTGGGGGGATGACTGAAAAACTGTTTTTT. Its translation: CSAGGGMTEKLFF.

The CDR3 sequence is CSARPDSNQPQHF. The CDR3 bases are TGCAGTGCTAGACCGGACAGTAATCAGCCCCAGCATTTT. This sequence joins TRBV20-1 and TRBJ1-5, with D possibly TRBD1 on 6 matching bases. This CDR3 spans 13 amino acids. Per the germline V gene, CDR1 is DFQATT and CDR2 is SNEGSKA (reference sequence). V lost 2 bases and J 4 bases, leaving 9 bases between the germline ends.

This clonotype was recorded a few times. The rearrangement uses TRBV4-3 and TRBJ2-1, with 7 bases lining up with TRBD2. The junction had 7 bases not matched to a gene; V was cut back by 0 bases and J by 5 bases. CDR1 LGHNA and CDR2 YSLEER come from the germline V gene. This CDR3 spans 16 amino acids. In DNA, the CDR3 is TGCGCCAGCAGCCAAGAATGGGGGGAGGGGCACAATGAGCAGTTCTTC. It encodes CASSQEWGEGHNEQFF.